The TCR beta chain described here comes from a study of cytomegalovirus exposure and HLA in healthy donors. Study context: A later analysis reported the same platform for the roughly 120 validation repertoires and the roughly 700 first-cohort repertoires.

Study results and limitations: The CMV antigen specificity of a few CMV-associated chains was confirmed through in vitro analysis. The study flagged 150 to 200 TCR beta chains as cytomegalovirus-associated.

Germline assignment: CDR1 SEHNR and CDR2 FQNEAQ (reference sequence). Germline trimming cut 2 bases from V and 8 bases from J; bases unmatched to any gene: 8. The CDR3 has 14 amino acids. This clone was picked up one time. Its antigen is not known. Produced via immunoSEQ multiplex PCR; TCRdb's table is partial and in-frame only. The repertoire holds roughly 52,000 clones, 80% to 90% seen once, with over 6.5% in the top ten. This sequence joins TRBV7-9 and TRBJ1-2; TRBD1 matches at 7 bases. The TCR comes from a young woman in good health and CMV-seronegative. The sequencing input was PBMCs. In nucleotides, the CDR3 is TGTGCCAGCAGCTTATCCGCAGGGGGTGGGGGCTACACCTTC. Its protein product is CASSLSAGGGGYTF.